These 13 T cell receptor beta chains share one sample of origin, sequenced in a study of CD8 T cells in ankylosing spondylitis. MiXCR was run by TCRdb on the 5' RACE reads, yielding one entry per CDR3 protein. The sample has about 150,000 distinct CDR3 sequences; around a third are singletons. The sample taken for sequencing was synovial fluid, either unsorted or a sorted T cell fraction (not recorded which). These receptors all stem from a male donor with ankylosing spondylitis.

This chain connects TRBV6-5 to TRBJ2-1; D perhaps matches TRBD2 (6 bases). The germline V and J ends were trimmed by 4 bases and 5 bases, with 15 bases remaining between them. Germline V gives CDR1 MNHEY, CDR2 SVGAGI. The CDR3 spans 15 residues. DNA of the CDR3: TGTGCCAGCAGTTTTTTGGGGGGACTTGACAATGAGCAGTTCTTC. Protein: CASSFLGGLDNEQFF.

The rearrangement uses TRBV3-1 and TRBJ1-3, with unresolved D. Germline V gene data show CDR1 as LGHDT and CDR2 as YNNKEL (reference sequence). The V gene lost 3 bases and the J gene lost 0 bases, with 9 bases spanning the gap. The CDR3 is made up of 15 amino acids. CDR3 loop: CASSQAKSSGNTIYF. The CDR3 DNA is TGTGCCAGCAGCCAGGCAAAAAGCTCTGGAAACACCATATATTTT.

The V and J genes are TRBV3-1 and TRBJ1-4, with D unresolved. CDR1 and CDR2 (germline): LGHDT, YNNKEL (reference sequence). Trimming removed 4 bases from V and 0 bases from J, with 12 bases in between. This CDR3 contains 16 residues. CDR3 in amino acids: CASSLLGSATNEKLFF. The CDR3 DNA is TGTGCCAGCAGCCTCCTAGGGTCTGCAACTAATGAAAAACTGTTTTTT.

The chain joins TRBV9 to TRBJ2-1, with 14 bases matching TRBD2. This CDR3 is 19 amino acids long. After removal of 4 bases from V and 0 bases from J, the junction contained 9 bases not matched to a gene. The V gene's germline CDR1 is SGDLS and CDR2 YYNGEE. CDR3 loop: CASSPTGLAGESSYNEQFF. DNA for the CDR3: TGTGCCAGCAGCCCAACGGGACTAGCGGGGGAAAGCTCCTACAATGAGCAGTTCTTC.

The rearrangement uses TRBV20-1 and TRBJ1-1, with a possible D match to TRBD1 (6 bases). Germline assignment: CDR1 DFQATT and CDR2 SNEGSKA (reference sequence). This CDR3 region has 14 residues. Trimming took 6 bases from V and 2 from J, leaving 16 bases between them. The CDR3 DNA reads as TGCAGTGCCCAAAGTGAGGGGGTTAACACTGAAGCTTTCTTT. This gives the protein CSAQSEGVNTEAFF.

The chain has TRBV29-1 and TRBJ2-7; 7 bases align to TRBD2. From germline, CDR1 is SQVTM and CDR2 ANQGSEA. CDR3 length equals 13 residues. J gave up 0 bases and V 5 bases, and 4 bases lay outside the gene matches. In nucleotides, the CDR3 is TGCAGCGTTACTAGCGCGAGCTCCTACGAGCAGTACTTC. It encodes CSVTSASSYEQYF.

By sample fraction, this clonotype is medium-sized (0.01 to 0.1%). V gene TRBV29-1 combines with J gene TRBJ1-2; 12 bases agree with TRBD1. The CDR3 totals 17 residues. V trimming: 3 bases; J trimming: 0 bases; junction bases outside the gene matches: 8. The germline CDR1 and CDR2 sequences are SQVTM and ANQGSEA. CDR3 amino acids: CSVEPGTGGPANYGYTF. The CDR3 region has the DNA TGCAGCGTTGAGCCTGGGACAGGGGGCCCCGCTAACTATGGCTACACCTTC.

The rearrangement uses TRBV20-1 and TRBJ2-7; a weak D match, TRBD2 (5 bases). Per germline, CDR1 DFQATT and CDR2 SNEGSKA (reference sequence). V was shortened by 2 bases and J by 7 bases, with 12 bases between the two germline ends. This CDR3 spans 12 amino acids. CDR3 in DNA: TGCAGTGCTAGATGGCCAACGGGGGAGCAGTACTTC. Protein product: CSARWPTGEQYF.

The J gene is TRBJ2-1, the V gene TRBV5-1, with 9 positions matching TRBD2. Germline loops: CDR1 SGHRS, CDR2 YFSETQ. The CDR3 loop spans 16 amino acids. V was clipped by 3 bases and J by 3 bases; unmatched bases: 7. The CDR3 bases are TGCGCCAGCAGCTGGGTAGCGGGAGAGGGCTACAATGAGCAGTTCTTC. This translates into CASSWVAGEGYNEQFF.

This clonotype came up a few times. This rearrangement joins TRBV3-1 to TRBJ1-6; D gene uncertain. V lost 0 bases and J 6 bases, leaving 12 bases between the germline ends. CDR1 and CDR2 from the germline V gene are LGHDT and YNNKEL (reference sequence). The CDR3 has 16 amino acids. The CDR3 loop is CASSQDGPTFNSPLHF. CDR3 coding DNA: TGTGCCAGCAGCCAAGACGGGCCGACGTTTAATTCACCCCTCCACTTT.

In regard to this clonotype: This may arise from a read error, as a much more abundant clone is one base away. This chain connects TRBV12-3 or TRBV12-4 to TRBJ2-7; 9 nucleotides line up with TRBD1. The CDR3 runs to 13 residues. V was pared by 8 bases and J by 5 bases, with 7 bases of the junction left unmatched. The CDR3 DNA follows: TGTGCCAGCGGTGGGGACAGGGACAACGAGCAGTACTTC. This codes for CASGGDRDNEQYF.

The chain recombines TRBV6-1 with TRBJ2-1, with D hard to call. The germline V and J ends were trimmed by 2 bases and 9 bases, with 11 bases remaining between them. The CDR3 covers 13 residues. Germline V gene data show CDR1 as MNHNS and CDR2 as SASEGT. The CDR3 region is CASSEINSIEQFF. In DNA form, the CDR3 reads TGTGCCAGCAGTGAAATCAACTCAATTGAGCAGTTCTTC.

This clonotype has ten or more counts. The J gene is TRBJ2-2, the V gene TRBV7-2; no firm D call. V was clipped by 6 bases and J by 3 bases, with 8 bases between them. The CDR3 is 13 residues long. Germline CDR1 reads SGHTA; CDR2 reads FQGNSA. The chain's CDR3 is CASRRTDTGELFF. The CDR3 nucleotides are TGTGCCAGCAGAAGGACGGACACCGGGGAGCTGTTTTTT.